The 7 T cell receptor beta chains listed next were all sequenced from one sample in a study of blood T cell repertoires in COVID-19. Data came from immunoSEQ multiplex PCR; TCRdb stores just in-frame clones and leaves some out. Counted here are 150,000 to 200,000 clones, around 86% occurring once; the ten biggest clones make up around 6.6%. Input material: peripheral blood. The receptors stem from a man aged 35 to 55 with acute or convalescent COVID-19.

There are a few counts of this clone. The germline gene is not matched at one end of the junction; a read error may be the cause. This chain uses TRBV10-1 with TRBJ2-7, with 8 bases matching TRBD1. Germline V gene data show CDR1 as WNHNN and CDR2 as SYGVQD (reference sequence). This CDR3 is built from 10 residues. CDR3 in amino acids: CASRRTGNNF. In DNA, the CDR3 is TGCGCCAGCAGAAGGACAGGGAATAACTTC.

The V call is TRBV7-2, the J call TRBJ2-5; 7 bases are shared with TRBD2. Looked up from germline, CDR1 is SGHTA and CDR2 is FQGNSA. The CDR3 spans 15 residues. V was pared by 4 bases and J by 2 bases, with 7 bases of the junction left unmatched. The CDR3 nucleotides read TGTGCCAGCAGCTCGAACTCGGGGGGACAAGAGACCCAGTACTTC. Translating it yields CASSSNSGGQETQYF.

The chain recombines TRBV7-6 with TRBJ1-2; tentatively, D is TRBD1 (5 bases). V was clipped by 1 base and J by 0 bases, with 12 bases between them. This CDR3 has 16 residues. Germline-derived CDR1 and CDR2 are SGHVS and FNYEAQ. CDR3 DNA: TGTGCCAGCAGCTTAGGACAGCCCGCAGCTAACTATGGCTACACCTTC. This sequence encodes CASSLGQPAANYGYTF.

This clone was seen only once. The rearrangement uses TRBV7-2 and TRBJ1-2; possible D gene TRBD1, 5 bases. CDR1 SGHTA and CDR2 FQGNSA come from the germline V gene. The CDR3 runs 14 residues. V lost 0 bases, J lost 8 bases, and 13 bases lay in between. The CDR3 protein is CASSLASEGKGYTF. CDR3 DNA: TGTGCCAGCAGCTTAGCGTCGGAGGGGAAAGGCTACACCTTC.

This chain connects TRBV5-4 to TRBJ2-5; TRBD2 matches at 9 bases. The germline V gene encodes CDR1 SGHNT and CDR2 YYREEE (reference sequence). This CDR3 spans 14 amino acids. Trimming cost V 3 bases and J 4 bases; bases outside gene matches: 4. The CDR3 DNA sequence: TGTGCCAGCAGCTCTAGCGGGACGGCAGAGACCCAGTACTTC. As protein: CASSSSGTAETQYF. Drawing the rest from reference TRBV5-4 and TRBJ2-5, the complete variable domain is ETGVTQSPTHLIKTRGQQVTLRCSSQSGHNTVSWYQQALGQGPQFIFQYYREEENGRGNFPPRFSGLQFPNYSSELNVNALELDDSALYLCASSSSGTAETQYFGPGTRLLVL.

The chain links TRBV24-1 to TRBJ2-5; D is perhaps TRBD1 (6 bases). Germline CDR1 reads KGHDR; CDR2 reads SFDVKD. This CDR3 spans 15 amino acids. V shed 5 bases and J shed 1 base, with 13 bases lying between them. The CDR3, as DNA: TGTGCCACCAGTGGCCCCGGACAGATCCAAGAGACCCAGTACTTC. It encodes CATSGPGQIQETQYF.

This chain uses TRBV21-1 with TRBJ1-1; TRBD1 is taken as the D call from the table, unchecked against the DNA. TRBV21-1 has pseudogene status. This CDR3 comprises 12 residues. The CDR3 bases are TGTGCCAGCAGCAATAGGGGGACTGAAGCTTTCTTT. Protein sequence: CASSNRGTEAFF.